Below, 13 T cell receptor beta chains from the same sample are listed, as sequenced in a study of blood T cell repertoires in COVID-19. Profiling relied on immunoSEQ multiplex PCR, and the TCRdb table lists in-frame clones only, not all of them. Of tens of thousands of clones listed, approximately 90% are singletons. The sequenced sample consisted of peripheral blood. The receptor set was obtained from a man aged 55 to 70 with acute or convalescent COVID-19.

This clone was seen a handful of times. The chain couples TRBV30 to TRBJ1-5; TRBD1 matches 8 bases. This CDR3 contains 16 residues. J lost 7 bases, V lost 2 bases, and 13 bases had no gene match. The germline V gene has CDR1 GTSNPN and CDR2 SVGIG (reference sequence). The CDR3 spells CAWSNLGQGKGQPQHF. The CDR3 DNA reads TGTGCCTGGAGTAACCTCGGACAGGGAAAGGGGCAGCCCCAGCATTTT.

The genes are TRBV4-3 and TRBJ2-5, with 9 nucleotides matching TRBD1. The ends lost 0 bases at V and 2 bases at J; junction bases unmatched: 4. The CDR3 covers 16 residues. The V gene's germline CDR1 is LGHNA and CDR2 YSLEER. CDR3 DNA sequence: TGCGCCAGCAGCCAAGATTCCGGGACAGGGCAAGAGACCCAGTACTTC. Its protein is CASSQDSGTGQETQYF.

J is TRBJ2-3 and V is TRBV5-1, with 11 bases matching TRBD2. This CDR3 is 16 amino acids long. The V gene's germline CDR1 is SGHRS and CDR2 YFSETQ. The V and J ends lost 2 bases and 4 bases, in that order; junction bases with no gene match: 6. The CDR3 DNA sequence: TGCGCCAGCAGCTTTACGACTAGCGGGAAGCCAGATACGCAGTATTTT. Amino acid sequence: CASSFTTSGKPDTQYF.

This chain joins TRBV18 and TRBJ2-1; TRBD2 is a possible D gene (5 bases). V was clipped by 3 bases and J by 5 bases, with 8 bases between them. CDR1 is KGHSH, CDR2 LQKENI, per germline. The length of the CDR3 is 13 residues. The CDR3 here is CASSPGKNNEQFF. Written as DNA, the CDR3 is TGTGCCAGCTCACCCGGGAAGAACAATGAGCAGTTCTTC.

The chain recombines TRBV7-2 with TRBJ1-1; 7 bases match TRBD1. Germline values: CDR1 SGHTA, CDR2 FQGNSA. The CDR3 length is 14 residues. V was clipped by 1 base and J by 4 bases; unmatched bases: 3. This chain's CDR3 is CASSLGGQSTEAFF. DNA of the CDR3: TGTGCCAGCAGCTTAGGGGGACAGAGCACTGAAGCTTTCTTT.

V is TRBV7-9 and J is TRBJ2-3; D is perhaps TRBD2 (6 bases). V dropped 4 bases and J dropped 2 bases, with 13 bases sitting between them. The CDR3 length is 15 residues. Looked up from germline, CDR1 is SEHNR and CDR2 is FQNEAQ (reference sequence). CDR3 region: CASSSPLRDTDTQYF. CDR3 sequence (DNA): TGTGCCAGCAGCTCCCCCCTGCGGGACACAGATACGCAGTATTTT.

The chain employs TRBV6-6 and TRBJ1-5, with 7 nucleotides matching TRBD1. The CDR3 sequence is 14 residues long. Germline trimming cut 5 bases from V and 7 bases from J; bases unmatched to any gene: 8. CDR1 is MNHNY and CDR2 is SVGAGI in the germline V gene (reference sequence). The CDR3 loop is CASSPDRAGQPQHF. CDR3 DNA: TGTGCCAGCAGTCCCGACAGGGCGGGACAGCCCCAGCATTTT.

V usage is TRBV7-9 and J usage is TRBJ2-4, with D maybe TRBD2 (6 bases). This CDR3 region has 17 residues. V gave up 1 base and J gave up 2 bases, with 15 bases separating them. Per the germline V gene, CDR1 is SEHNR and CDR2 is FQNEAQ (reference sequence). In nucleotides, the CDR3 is TGTGCCAGCAGCTTAGTCATTGGGGGGACGACCAAAAACATTCAGTACTTC. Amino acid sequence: CASSLVIGGTTKNIQYF.

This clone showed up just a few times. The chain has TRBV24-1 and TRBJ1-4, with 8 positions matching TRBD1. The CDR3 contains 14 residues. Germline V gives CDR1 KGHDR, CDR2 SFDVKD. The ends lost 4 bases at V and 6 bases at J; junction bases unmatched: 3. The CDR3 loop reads CATSESTGDEKLFF. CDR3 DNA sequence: TGTGCCACCAGTGAATCGACAGGGGATGAAAAACTGTTTTTT.

CDR3 nucleotide sequence: TGTGCCAGCAGTCCGCAGTCCTCTGGGGCCAACGTCCTGACTTTC. This sequence encodes CASSPQSSGANVLTF. The V gene is TRBV6-6, the J gene TRBJ2-6; D not resolved. This CDR3 region has 15 residues. CDR1 is MNHNY and CDR2 is SVGAGI in the germline V gene (reference sequence). V was pared by 5 bases and J by 0 bases, with 8 bases between.

The CDR3 DNA reads TGTGCCAGCAGCCTAGGTGGAGAGAACACTGAAGCTTTCTTT. This gives the protein CASSLGGENTEAFF. This chain connects TRBV7-8 to TRBJ1-1; unclear D gene. This CDR3 is 14 amino acids long. V lost 5 bases and J 1 base, leaving 11 bases between the germline ends. From germline, CDR1 is SGHVS and CDR2 FQNEAQ.

The CDR3 protein is CASSFLDRGEDGYTF. As DNA, the CDR3 is TGTGCCAGCAGTTTTTTGGACAGGGGGGAAGATGGCTACACCTTC. The chain employs TRBV28 and TRBJ1-2, with 10 bases that match TRBD1. After removal of 3 bases from V and 6 bases from J, the junction contained 7 bases not matched to a gene. Looked up from germline, CDR1 is MDHEN and CDR2 is SYDVKM. This CDR3 is 15 amino acids long.

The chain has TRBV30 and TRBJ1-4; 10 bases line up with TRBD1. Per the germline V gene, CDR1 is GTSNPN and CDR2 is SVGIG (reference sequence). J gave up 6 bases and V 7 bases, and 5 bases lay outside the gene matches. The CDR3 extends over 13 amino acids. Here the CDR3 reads CASTGGLDEKLFF. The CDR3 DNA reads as TGTGCCTCGACAGGGGGCTTGGATGAAAAACTGTTTTTT.